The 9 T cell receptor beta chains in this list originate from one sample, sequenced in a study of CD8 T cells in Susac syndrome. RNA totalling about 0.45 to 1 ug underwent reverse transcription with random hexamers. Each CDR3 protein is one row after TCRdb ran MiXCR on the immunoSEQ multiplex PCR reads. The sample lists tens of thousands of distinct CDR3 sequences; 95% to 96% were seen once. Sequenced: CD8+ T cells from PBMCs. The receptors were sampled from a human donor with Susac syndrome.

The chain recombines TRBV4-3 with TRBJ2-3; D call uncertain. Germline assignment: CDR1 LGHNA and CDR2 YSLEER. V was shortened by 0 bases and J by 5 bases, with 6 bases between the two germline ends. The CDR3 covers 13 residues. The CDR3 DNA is TGCGCCAGCAGCCAAGATGGGCAAGATACGCAGTATTTT. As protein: CASSQDGQDTQYF.

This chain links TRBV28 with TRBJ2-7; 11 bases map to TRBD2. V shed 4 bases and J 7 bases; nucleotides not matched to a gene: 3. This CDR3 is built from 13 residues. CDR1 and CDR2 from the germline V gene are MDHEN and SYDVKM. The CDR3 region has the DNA TGTGCCAGCAGTTACCGACTAGCGGGAGAGCAGTACTTC. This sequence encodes CASSYRLAGEQYF. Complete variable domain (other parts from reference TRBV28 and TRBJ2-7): DVKVTQSSRYLVKRTGEKVFLECVQDMDHENMFWYRQDPGLGLRLIYFSYDVKMKEKGDIPEGYSVSREKKERFSLILESASTNQTSMYLCASSYRLAGEQYFGPGTRLTVT.

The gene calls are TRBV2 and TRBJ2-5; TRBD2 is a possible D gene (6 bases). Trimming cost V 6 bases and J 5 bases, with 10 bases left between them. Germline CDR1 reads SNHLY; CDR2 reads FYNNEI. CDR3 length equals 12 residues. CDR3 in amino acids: CASSGGEETQYF. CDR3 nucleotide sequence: TGTGCCAGCAGCGGGGGAGAGGAGACCCAGTACTTC.

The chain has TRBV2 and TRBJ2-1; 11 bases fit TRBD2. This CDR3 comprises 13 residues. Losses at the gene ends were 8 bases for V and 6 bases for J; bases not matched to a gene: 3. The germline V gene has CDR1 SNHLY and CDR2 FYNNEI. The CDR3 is CASPTSGTNEQFF. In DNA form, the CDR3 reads TGTGCCAGCCCGACTAGCGGGACCAATGAGCAGTTCTTC.

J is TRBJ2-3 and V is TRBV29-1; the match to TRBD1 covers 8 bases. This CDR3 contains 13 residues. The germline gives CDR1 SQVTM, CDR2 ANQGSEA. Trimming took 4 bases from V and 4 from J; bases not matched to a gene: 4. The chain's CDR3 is CSVAGRGPDTQYF. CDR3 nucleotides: TGCAGCGTTGCCGGCAGGGGGCCAGATACGCAGTATTTT.

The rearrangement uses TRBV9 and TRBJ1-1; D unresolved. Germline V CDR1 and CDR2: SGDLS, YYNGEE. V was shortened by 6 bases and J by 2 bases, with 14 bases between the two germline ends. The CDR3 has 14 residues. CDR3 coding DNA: TGTGCCAGCAAAAAGGGCAGCTCAAACACTGAAGCTTTCTTT. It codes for CASKKGSSNTEAFF. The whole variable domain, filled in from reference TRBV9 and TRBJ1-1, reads DSGVTQTPKHLITATGQRVTLRCSPRSGDLSVYWYQQSLDQGLQFLIQYYNGEERAKGNILERFSAQQFPDLHSELNLSSLELGDSALYFCASKKGSSNTEAFFGQGTRLTVV.

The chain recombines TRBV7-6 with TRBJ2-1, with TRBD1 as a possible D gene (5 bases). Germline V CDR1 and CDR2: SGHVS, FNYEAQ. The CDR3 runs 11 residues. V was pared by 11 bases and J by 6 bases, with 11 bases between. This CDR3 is CASLRGNEQFF. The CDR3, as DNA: TGTGCCTCCCTTAGGGGCAATGAGCAGTTCTTC.

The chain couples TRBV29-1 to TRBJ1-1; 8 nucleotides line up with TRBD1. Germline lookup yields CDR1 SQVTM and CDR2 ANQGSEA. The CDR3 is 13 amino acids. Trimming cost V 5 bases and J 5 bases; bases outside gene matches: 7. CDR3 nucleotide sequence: TGCAGCGTTTCGACAGGGGCTCTGACTGAAGCTTTCTTT. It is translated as CSVSTGALTEAFF.

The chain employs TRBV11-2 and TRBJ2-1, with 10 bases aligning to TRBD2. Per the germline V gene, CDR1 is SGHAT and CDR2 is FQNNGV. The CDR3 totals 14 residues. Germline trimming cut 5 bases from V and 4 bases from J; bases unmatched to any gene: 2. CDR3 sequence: CASSPSGGYNEQFF. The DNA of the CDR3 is TGTGCCAGCAGCCCTAGCGGGGGTTACAATGAGCAGTTCTTC.